The 3 T cell receptor beta chains below were found in one sample sequenced in a study of control samples from healthy donors and cancer patients. Assay used: immunoSEQ multiplex PCR; TCRdb lists only in-frame clones, some missing. The sample shows 100,000 or so clones, approximately 90% of them seen only once. The sequenced sample consisted of blood. Receptor source: a woman aged 18-29 years in good health.

The chain combines TRBV7-9 with TRBJ2-1; D is possibly TRBD1 (6 bases). CDR1 and CDR2 from the germline V gene are SEHNR and FQNEAQ (reference sequence). The CDR3 is 16 residues long. The V end lost 1 base, the J end lost 1 base, and 11 bases lay between the germline ends. The CDR3 DNA follows: TGTGCCAGCAGCTTAGACCAAGGGGGTTCCTACAATGAGCAGTTCTTC. Protein sequence: CASSLDQGGSYNEQFF.

The V and J genes are TRBV28 and TRBJ1-2; no clear D. Germline loops: CDR1 MDHEN, CDR2 SYDVKM. V was trimmed by 4 bases and J by 4 bases, leaving 7 bases between them. The CDR3 consists of 12 residues. The CDR3 DNA reads as TGTGCCAGCAGTTCCGGGATCTATGGCTACACCTTC. Translated, it gives CASSSGIYGYTF.

The V and J genes are TRBV18 and TRBJ2-4; D is possibly TRBD2 (6 bases). CDR3 length equals 16 residues. Germline V gene data show CDR1 as KGHSH and CDR2 as LQKENI. V was trimmed by 2 bases and J by 1 base, leaving 12 bases between them. CDR3 in amino acids: CASSPGPGVAKNIQYF. CDR3 in DNA: TGTGCCAGCTCACCAGGGCCGGGAGTCGCCAAAAACATTCAGTACTTC.